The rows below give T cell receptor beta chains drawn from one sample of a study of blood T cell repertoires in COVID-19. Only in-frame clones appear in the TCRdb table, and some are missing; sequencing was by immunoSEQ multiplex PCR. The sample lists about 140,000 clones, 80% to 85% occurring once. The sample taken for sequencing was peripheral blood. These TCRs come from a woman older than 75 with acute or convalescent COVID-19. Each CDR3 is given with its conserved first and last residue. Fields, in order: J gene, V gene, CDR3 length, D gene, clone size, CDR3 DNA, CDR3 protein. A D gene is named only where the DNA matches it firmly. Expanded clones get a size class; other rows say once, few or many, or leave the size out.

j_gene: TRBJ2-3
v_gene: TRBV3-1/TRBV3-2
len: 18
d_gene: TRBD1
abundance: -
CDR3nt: TGTGCCAGCAGCCAAGACCCGTGGACAGGGCCGGGAACAGATACGCAGTATTTT
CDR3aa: CASSQDPWTGPGTDTQYF

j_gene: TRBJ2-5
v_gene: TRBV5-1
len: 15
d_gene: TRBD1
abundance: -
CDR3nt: TGCGCCAGCAGCTCGCCGGGACAGATACGGGAGACCCAGTACTTC
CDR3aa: CASSSPGQIRETQYF

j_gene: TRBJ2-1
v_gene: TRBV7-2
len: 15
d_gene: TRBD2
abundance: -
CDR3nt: TGTGCCAGCAGCTTTTCAGCGGGAGGGTACAATGAGCAGTTCTTC
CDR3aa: CASSFSAGGYNEQFF

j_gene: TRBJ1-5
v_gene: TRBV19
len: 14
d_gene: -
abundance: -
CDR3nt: TGTGCCAGTAGCAACTACCAGGGTGATCAGCCCCAGCATTTT
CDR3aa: CASSNYQGDQPQHF

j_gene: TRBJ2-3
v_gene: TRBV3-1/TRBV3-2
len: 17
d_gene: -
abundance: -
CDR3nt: TGTGCCAGCAGCCAAGATTCGTGGCAGGATAACACAGATACGCAGTATTTT
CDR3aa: CASSQDSWQDNTDTQYF

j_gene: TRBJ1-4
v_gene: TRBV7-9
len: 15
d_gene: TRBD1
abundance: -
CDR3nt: TGTGCCAGCAGCTGGGGGGACAGGGAGATGGAAAAACTGTTTTTT
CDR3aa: CASSWGDREMEKLFF

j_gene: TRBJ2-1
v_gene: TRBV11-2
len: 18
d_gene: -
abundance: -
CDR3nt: TGTGCCAGCAGCTTTTGTCTTGTGCGGGTCACGCTCGACAATGAGCAGTTCTTC
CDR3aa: CASSFCLVRVTLDNEQFF

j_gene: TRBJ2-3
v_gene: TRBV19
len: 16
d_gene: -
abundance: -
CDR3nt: TGTGCCAGCTCCGGCCTGGGGCACCCCAGCACAGATACGCAGTATTTT
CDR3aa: CASSGLGHPSTDTQYF

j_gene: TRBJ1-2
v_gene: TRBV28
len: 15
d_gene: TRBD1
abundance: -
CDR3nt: TGTGCCAGCAGTCCCCGACAGGGGTTAGCCTATGGCTACACCTTC
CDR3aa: CASSPRQGLAYGYTF

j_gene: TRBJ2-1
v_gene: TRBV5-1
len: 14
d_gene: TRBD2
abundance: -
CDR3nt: TGCGCCAGCAGCGCGGGGGAGGAGTACAATGAGCAGTTCTTC
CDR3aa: CASSAGEEYNEQFF

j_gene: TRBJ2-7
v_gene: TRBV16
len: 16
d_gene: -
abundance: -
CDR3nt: TGTGCCAGCAGCCAATCGATACAGGCGTGGTCCTACGAGCAGTACTTC
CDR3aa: CASSQSIQAWSYEQYF

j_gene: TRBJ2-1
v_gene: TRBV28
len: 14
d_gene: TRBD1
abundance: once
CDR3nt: TGTGCCAGCAGTTTCCTGGGACAGTACAATGAGCAGTTCTTC
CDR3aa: CASSFLGQYNEQFF

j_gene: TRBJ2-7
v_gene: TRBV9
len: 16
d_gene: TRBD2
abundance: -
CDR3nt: TGTGCCAGCAGCGTAGGGCAGACTAGCAGTCCATACGAGCAGTACTTC
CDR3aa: CASSVGQTSSPYEQYF

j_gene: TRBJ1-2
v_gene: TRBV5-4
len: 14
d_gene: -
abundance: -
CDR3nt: TGTGCCAGCAGCTTTGGGCAGGAAATCTATGGCTACACCTTC
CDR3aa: CASSFGQEIYGYTF

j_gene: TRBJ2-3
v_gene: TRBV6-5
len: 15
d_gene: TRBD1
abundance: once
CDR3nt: TGTGCCAGCGCTCGGACAGGGACCCCTCCAGATACGCAGTATTTT
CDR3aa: CASARTGTPPDTQYF

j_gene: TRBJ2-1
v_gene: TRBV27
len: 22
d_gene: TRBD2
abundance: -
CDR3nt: TGTGCCAGCAGTCTGTTAAGGAAGGGACTAGCGGGGGGGCGAAACTATTACAATGAGCAGTTCTTC
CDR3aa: CASSLLRKGLAGGRNYYNEQFF

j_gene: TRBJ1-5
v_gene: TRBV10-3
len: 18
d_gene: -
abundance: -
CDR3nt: TGTGCCATCAGTGTCAAGAACTTGGCGGCCGGAGGCAATCAGCCCCAGCATTTT
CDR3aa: CAISVKNLAAGGNQPQHF

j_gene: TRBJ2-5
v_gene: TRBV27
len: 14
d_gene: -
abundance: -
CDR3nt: TGTGCCAGCAGTTCTATGGGCACGATGGAGACCCAGTACTTC
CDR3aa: CASSSMGTMETQYF

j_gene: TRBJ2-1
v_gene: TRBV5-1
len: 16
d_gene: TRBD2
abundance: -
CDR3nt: TGCGCCAGCAGGACTAGCGATATGAGCTCCTACAATGAGCAGTTCTTC
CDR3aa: CASRTSDMSSYNEQFF

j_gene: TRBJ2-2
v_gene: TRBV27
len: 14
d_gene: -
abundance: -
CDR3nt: TGTGCCAGCAAGGGGCACCAGAACACCGGGGAGCTGTTTTTT
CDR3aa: CASKGHQNTGELFF

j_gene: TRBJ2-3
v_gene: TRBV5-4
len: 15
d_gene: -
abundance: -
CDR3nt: TGTGCCAGCAGCATGGCTTGGGGGCGTGCAGATACGCAGTATTTT
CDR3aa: CASSMAWGRADTQYF

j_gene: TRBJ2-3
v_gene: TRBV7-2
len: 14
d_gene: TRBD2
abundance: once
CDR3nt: TGTGCCAGCAGACTTAGCGGGGACACAGATACGCAGTATTTT
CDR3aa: CASRLSGDTDTQYF

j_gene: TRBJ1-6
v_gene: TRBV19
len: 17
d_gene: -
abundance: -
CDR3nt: TGTGCCAGTAGTATAGACGGCGGAAGCTCCTATAATTCACCCCTCCACTTT
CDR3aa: CASSIDGGSSYNSPLHF

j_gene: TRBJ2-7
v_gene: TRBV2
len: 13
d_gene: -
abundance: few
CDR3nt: TGTGCCAGCGAGGGAGCATTTGTGGACGAGCAGTACTTC
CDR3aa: CASEGAFVDEQYF

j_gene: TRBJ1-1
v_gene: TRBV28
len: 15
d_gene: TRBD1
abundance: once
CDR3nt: TGTGCCAGCAGTCCGAGCGGGACAGGGAACACTGAAGCTTTCTTT
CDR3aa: CASSPSGTGNTEAFF

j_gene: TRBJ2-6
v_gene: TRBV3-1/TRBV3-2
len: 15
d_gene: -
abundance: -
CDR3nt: TGTGCCAGCAGCCCGGTTCTCTCTGGGGCCAACGTCCTGACTTTC
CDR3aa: CASSPVLSGANVLTF

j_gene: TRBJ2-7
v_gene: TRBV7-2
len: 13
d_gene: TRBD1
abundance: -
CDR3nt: TGTGCCAGCAGCGCGACAGGGTTGGGTGAGCAGTACTTC
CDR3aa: CASSATGLGEQYF

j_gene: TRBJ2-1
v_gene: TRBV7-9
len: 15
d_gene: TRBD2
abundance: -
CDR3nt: TGTGCCAGCAGCCCATCCGGGCGGGAGTACAATGAGCAGTTCTTC
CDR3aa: CASSPSGREYNEQFF

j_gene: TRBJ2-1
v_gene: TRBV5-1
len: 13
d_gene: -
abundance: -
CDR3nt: TGCGCCAGCAGCTTGACAGGGTACAATGAGCAGTTCTTC
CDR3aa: CASSLTGYNEQFF

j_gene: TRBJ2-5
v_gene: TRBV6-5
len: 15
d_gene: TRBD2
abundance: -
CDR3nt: TGTGCCAGCAGTTACTGGGGGGGGGACCAAGAGACCCAGTACTTC
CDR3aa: CASSYWGGDQETQYF

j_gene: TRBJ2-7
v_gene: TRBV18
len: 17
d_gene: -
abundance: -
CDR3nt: TGTGCCAGCTCACTTTTGCCACCACAGGGAAACCACTACGAGCAGTACTTC
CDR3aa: CASSLLPPQGNHYEQYF

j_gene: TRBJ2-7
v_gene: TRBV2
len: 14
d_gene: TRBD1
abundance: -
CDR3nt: TGTGCCAGCAGCCTACAGGGGGCTTTGTACGAGCAGTACTTC
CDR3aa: CASSLQGALYEQYF

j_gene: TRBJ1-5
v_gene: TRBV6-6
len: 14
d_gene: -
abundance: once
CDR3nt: TGTGCCACCCGGACGGGGGGCAGCAATCAGCCCCAGCATTTT
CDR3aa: CATRTGGSNQPQHF

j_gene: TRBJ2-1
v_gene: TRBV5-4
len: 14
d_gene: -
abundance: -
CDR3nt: TGTGCCAGCAGCTTGTCGGGTACTGACAATGAGCAGTTCTTC
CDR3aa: CASSLSGTDNEQFF

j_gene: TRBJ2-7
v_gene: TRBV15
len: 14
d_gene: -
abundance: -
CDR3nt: TGTGCCACCAGCAGCGGCAGGGGCGCAGAAGAGCAGTACTTC
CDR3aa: CATSSGRGAEEQYF

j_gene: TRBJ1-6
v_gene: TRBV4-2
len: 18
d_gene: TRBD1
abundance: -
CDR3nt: TGTGCCAGCAGCCAAGATGTGGAGACAGGGGATGGTAATTCACCCCTCCACTTT
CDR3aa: CASSQDVETGDGNSPLHF

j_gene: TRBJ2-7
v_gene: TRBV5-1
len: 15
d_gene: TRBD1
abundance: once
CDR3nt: TGCGCCAGCAGCTTGGCCTTGGACAGGGTTTACGAGCAGTACTTC
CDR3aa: CASSLALDRVYEQYF

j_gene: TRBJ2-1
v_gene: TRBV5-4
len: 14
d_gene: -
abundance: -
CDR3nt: TGTGCCAGCAGTGAAACAGGAATCTACAATGAGCAGTTCTTC
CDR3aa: CASSETGIYNEQFF

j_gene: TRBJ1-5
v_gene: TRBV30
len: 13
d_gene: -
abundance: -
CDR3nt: TGTGCCTGGAGTGTACGGGGCAATCAGCCCCAGCATTTT
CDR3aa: CAWSVRGNQPQHF

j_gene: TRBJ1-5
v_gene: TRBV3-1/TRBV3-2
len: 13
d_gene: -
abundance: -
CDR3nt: TGTGCCAGCAGCCAAGCACACAATCAGCCCCAGCATTTT
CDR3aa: CASSQAHNQPQHF

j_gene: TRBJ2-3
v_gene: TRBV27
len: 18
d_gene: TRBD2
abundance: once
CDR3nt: TGTGCCAGCGCGGGACTAGCGGGAGTGGGGCTCCTCACAGATACGCAGTATTTT
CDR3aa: CASAGLAGVGLLTDTQYF